Reported below is one T cell receptor (beta chain). The CDR3 contains 15 residues. Germline loops: CDR1 LGHDT, CDR2 YNNKEL (reference sequence). The V and J ends lost 4 bases and 2 bases, in that order; junction bases with no gene match: 6. This sample was taken from a study of blood T cell repertoires in COVID-19. Study-level information: There were acute and convalescent COVID-19 samples, and they came from the United States, Italy and Spain. Nucleic acid was either cDNA or gDNA, and it came from T cells, B-cell-depleted T cells, or PBMCs.

Libraries were prepared by immunoSEQ multiplex PCR; TCRdb keeps only in-frame clonotypes and omits some of them. The data hold tens of thousands of clones, with roughly nine tenths observed a single time. The source of this sequence is a woman in her forties or fifties with active COVID-19. The material sequenced was peripheral blood. The chain combines TRBV3-1 (or the pseudogene TRBV3-2) with TRBJ1-1; TRBD1 matches at 8 bases. CDR3 in DNA: TGTGCCAGCAGCCGGGGACAGGTAATAAACACTGAAGCTTTCTTT. This sequence encodes CASSRGQVINTEAFF.